This TCR beta chain was sequenced for a study of blood T cell repertoires in COVID-19. Ages ranged from about 18 to 89 years, with residence in about 24 US areas. The study assigned cohorts using participant-reported clinical history. The J segment lost 4 bases and the V segment lost 10 bases, leaving 15 bases of the junction unmatched. The CDR3 runs 17 residues. The germline V gene has CDR1 SGHTA and CDR2 FQGNSA. The table came from immunoSEQ multiplex PCR; TCRdb's copy has only in-frame clones and leaves some out. The repertoire includes about 250,000 clones, about 90% of them detected once, and more than 5% sits in the top ten.

This receptor was taken from a woman aged 30 to 39 with acute COVID-19. Sequencing used PBMCs or T cells enriched from blood (not recorded which). This rearrangement joins TRBV7-2 to TRBJ2-6, with 8 bases matching TRBD2. The CDR3: CAIPKAGGAGGANVLTF. CDR3 sequence (DNA): TGTGCCATCCCGAAGGCGGGGGGCGCGGGAGGGGCCAACGTCCTGACTTTC. Filled out from reference TRBV7-2 and TRBJ2-6, the complete variable domain reads GAGVSQSPSNKVTEKGKDVELRCDPISGHTALYWYRQSLGQGLEFLIYFQGNSAPDKSGLPSDRFSAERTGGSVSTLTIQRTQQEDSAVYLCAIPKAGGAGGANVLTFGAGSRLTVL.